The following is a TCR beta chain sequence with its context. Its antigen is currently unknown. V gave up 5 bases and J gave up 7 bases; unmatched junction bases: 12. Germline-derived CDR1 and CDR2 are SGHAT and FQNNGV. This CDR3 comprises 16 residues. This entry belongs to a study of Graves' ophthalmopathy and Graves' hyperthyroidism. Whole-study results and caveats: Blood shared most expanded thyroid clonotypes above 0.001 frequency.

RNA served as the template for amplifying TCR beta CDR3 regions. The first round was an RT-PCR with HTBI primers, and the second round was a multiplex PCR. TCRdb fed the multiplex PCR reads into MiXCR, producing one record per CDR3 protein. The sample contains roughly 400,000 distinct CDR3 sequences, 15% to 20% of which appear only once. Active ophthalmopathy (CAS at least 3, NOSPECS at least 4), lasting under 3 months. The TCR comes from a woman aged 18-29 years with Graves' ophthalmopathy. This sequence joins TRBV11-2 and TRBJ2-2; 8 bases agree with TRBD2. The sequenced sample consisted of peripheral blood. The CDR3 here is CASSRLSGGPIGELFF. In DNA, the CDR3 is TGTGCCAGCAGCCGATTGTCGGGGGGGCCGATCGGGGAGCTGTTTTTT.